Each of the 3 T cell receptor beta chains below was sequenced from the same sample in a study of T-cell reconstitution after alpha-beta-depleted transplantation in children. A TCRbeta library incorporating unique molecular identifiers was prepared. TCRdb itself ran the PCR reads through MiXCR, one entry per CDR3 protein. The repertoire holds 450,000 to 700,000 distinct CDR3 sequences, with around 27% as singletons. Specimen: PBMCs, collected before TCRalphabeta/CD19-depleted stem cell transplant. The receptor set was obtained from a boy in the first two years of life with Wiskott-Aldrich syndrome, due to receive a stem cell transplant.

The rearrangement joins TRBV10-3 to TRBJ1-6; D is uncertain. The CDR3 contains 12 residues. V was clipped by 6 bases and J by 4 bases, with 4 bases between them. CDR1 ENHRY and CDR2 SYGVKD come from the germline V gene. CDR3 region: CAISPYNSPLHF. In DNA, the CDR3 is TGTGCCATCAGCCCATATAATTCACCCCTCCACTTT.

The rearrangement joins TRBV28 to TRBJ2-1, with D perhaps matching TRBD1 (6 bases). From germline, CDR1 is MDHEN and CDR2 SYDVKM. CDR3 length equals 16 residues. Trimming took 6 bases from V and 2 from J, leaving 17 bases between them. In DNA form, the CDR3 reads TGTGCCAGCAGCATTCCCATGGGGGCAACCTACAATGAGCAGTTCTTC. This encodes CASSIPMGATYNEQFF.

To note about this clonotype: The junction shows a germline mismatch at one end, possibly a read error. The rearrangement uses TRBV10-3 and TRBJ2-3, with D perhaps matching TRBD1 (5 bases). The CDR3 runs 14 residues. The germline V gene encodes CDR1 ENHRY and CDR2 SYGVKD. CDR3 region: CAISAPGREDRQYF. In DNA, the CDR3 is TGTGCCATCAGCGCCCCAGGCAGGGAAGATAGGCAGTATTTT.